The 29 T cell receptor beta chains presented below share a single source sample, sequenced in a study of blood T cells in healthy people across ages (dated by TCRdb to the mid-2010s). The library was prepared using 5' RACE. The sample was run on an Illumina HiSeq 2500. A second PCR of about 7 to 12 cycles was performed with a sample-barcoded 5' primer and a J-beta primer mix. TCRdb reran the public reads through fastp at Q25 and MiXCR, keeping productive beta chains. CDR3 protein duplicates are merged, each entry listing the most common genes and DNA. The sample table records some 700,000 distinct CDR3 sequences; around 40% of these occur just once. Of the sample, 20% to 25% is held by the ten largest clones. The sequenced sample was blood. The receptors shown here come from a woman aged 60-75 years in good health.

The rearrangement joins TRBV20-1 to TRBJ2-7; D is undetermined. Germline loops: CDR1 DFQATT, CDR2 SNEGSKA (reference sequence). The CDR3 runs to 14 residues. V was pared by 2 bases and J by 2 bases, with 13 bases between. CDR3 in DNA: TGCAGTGCTAGATTGGCTAGTGGAACCTACGAGCAGTACTTC. It translates to CSARLASGTYEQYF.

Of note for this clonotype: The junction shows a germline mismatch at one end, possibly a read error. The chain joins TRBV24-1 to TRBJ2-1; TRBD2 aligns across 9 bases. Germline CDR1 reads KGHDR; CDR2 reads SFDVKD. The CDR3 spans 13 residues. In nucleotides, the CDR3 is TGTGTCACCAGTCTAGCGGGGTACAATGAGCAGTTCTTC. It is translated as CVTSLAGYNEQFF.

The chain is built from TRBV20-1 and TRBJ2-3; 8 bases match TRBD2. Per the germline V gene, CDR1 is DFQATT and CDR2 is SNEGSKA (reference sequence). Losses at the gene ends were 3 bases for V and 3 bases for J; bases not matched to a gene: 8. The CDR3 loop spans 15 amino acids. CDR3 in amino acids: CSARLTSARTDTQYF. CDR3 in DNA: TGCAGTGCTAGGTTGACTAGCGCGAGGACAGATACGCAGTATTTT.

The chain uses TRBV6-5 and TRBJ1-5; D unresolved. The V gene's germline CDR1 is MNHEY and CDR2 SVGAGI. The CDR3 covers 13 residues. With 6 bases removed from V and 5 bases from J, the gap between germline ends came to 11 bases. CDR3 nucleotides: TGTGCCAGCAGCCCCGAGAATTATCAGCCCCAGCATTTT. This sequence encodes CASSPENYQPQHF.

V and J are TRBV30 and TRBJ2-1, with 16 bases lining up with TRBD2. This CDR3 is built from 16 residues. V shed 2 bases, J shed 13 bases, and the junction held 11 bases outside the gene matches. In germline, CDR1 is GTSNPN, CDR2 SVGIG (reference sequence). For the CDR3, the DNA is TGTGCCTGGAGTCCGCTGTCGGGACTAGCGGGGGGGATACAGTTCTTC. It yields the protein CAWSPLSGLAGGIQFF.

This clonotype has only a few counts. The chain employs TRBV7-9 and TRBJ2-2; D gene unclear. CDR1 and CDR2 from the germline V gene are SEHNR and FQNEAQ (reference sequence). V was trimmed by 2 bases and J by 8 bases, leaving 3 bases between them. The CDR3 totals 11 residues. The chain's CDR3 is CASSLLGELFF. DNA of the CDR3: TGTGCCAGCAGCTTATTGGGGGAGCTGTTTTTT.

This clonotype was observed a few times. A much bigger clone sits one base away, suggesting this may be a read error. The V call is TRBV10-3, the J call TRBJ2-3; D gene uncertain. This CDR3 has 11 amino acids. In germline, CDR1 is ENHRY, CDR2 SYGVKD. V shed 7 bases and J shed 4 bases, with 6 bases lying between them. The CDR3 protein is CAINDPDTQYF. The CDR3 nucleotides read TGTGCCATCAATGACCCAGATACGCAGTATTTT.

This clonotype was picked up a small number of times. Possible read error: a much larger clone is one base away. This sequence joins TRBV29-1 and TRBJ2-5, with D maybe TRBD1 (6 bases). From germline, CDR1 is SQVTM and CDR2 ANQGSEA. This CDR3 spans 10 amino acids. The V gene lost 3 bases and the J gene lost 9 bases, with 8 bases spanning the gap. The CDR3 nucleotides read TGCAGCGTTGAGACAGGCTCCCAGTACTTC. It encodes CSVETGSQYF.

This chain connects TRBV7-2 to TRBJ2-1; TRBD2 aligns across 7 bases. The CDR3 consists of 15 residues. V was clipped by 5 bases and J by 5 bases; unmatched bases: 9. Germline CDR1 SGHTA, CDR2 FQGNSA. The CDR3 DNA is TGTGCCAGCAGCCCCGTCGGGGGGTCTCACAATGAGCAGTTCTTC. This translates into CASSPVGGSHNEQFF.

The DNA of the CDR3 is TGTGCCAGCAGGGGCGCAAACAGGGAGTATTCACCCCTCCACTTT. Encoded protein: CASRGANREYSPLHF. The chain links TRBV28 to TRBJ1-6; possible D gene TRBD1, 6 bases. Deletions cut 6 bases from V and 8 bases from J, with 17 bases between. Germline loops: CDR1 MDHEN, CDR2 SYDVKM. This CDR3 has 15 amino acids.

This clonotype was observed at least ten times. V and J are TRBV7-8 and TRBJ2-7; either TRBD1 or TRBD2 may fit D (5 bases each). Trimming took off 3 bases at V and 3 bases at J, with 21 bases between the two ends. Germline assignment: CDR1 SGHVS and CDR2 FQNEAQ. The CDR3 sequence is 17 residues long. CDR3 nucleotides: TGTGCCAGCAGCTTTTCAGGGTATAGCGTAACCGGCTACGAGCAGTACTTC. Its protein is CASSFSGYSVTGYEQYF.

This clonotype has only a few counts. The chain uses TRBV29-1 and TRBJ1-2, with 7 bases matching TRBD1. The CDR3 contains 13 residues. Losses at the gene ends were 7 bases for V and 5 bases for J; bases not matched to a gene: 10. Germline loops: CDR1 SQVTM, CDR2 ANQGSEA. CDR3 residues: CSGGYRGSYGYTF. In DNA, the CDR3 is TGCAGCGGGGGTTACAGGGGATCTTATGGCTACACCTTC.

This rearrangement joins TRBV7-2 to TRBJ2-7, with a weak D call TRBD2 (5 bases). TRBJ2-5 explains the end of the DNA better; the J call may be wrong. CDR1 is SGHTA, CDR2 FQGNSA, per germline. The length of the CDR3 is 13 residues. The CDR3 loop reads CASSSTREETQYF. The CDR3 DNA is TGTGCCAGCAGCTCTACTAGGGAAGAGACCCAGTACTTC.

The chain employs TRBV15 and TRBJ2-6; D uncertain. The CDR3 contains 16 residues. With 6 bases removed from V and 2 bases from J, the gap between germline ends came to 14 bases. Germline assignment: CDR1 LNHNV and CDR2 YYDKDF (reference sequence). The CDR3 spells CATRLAIRPGANVLTF. CDR3 in DNA: TGTGCCACCAGACTGGCAATAAGGCCTGGGGCCAACGTCCTGACTTTC.

This clonotype was seen more than once but under ten times. The chain joins TRBV30 to TRBJ2-6; weak D call: TRBD1 (5 bases). The CDR3 spans 13 residues. V was shortened by 4 bases and J by 5 bases, with 9 bases between the two germline ends. The germline V gene encodes CDR1 GTSNPN and CDR2 SVGIG (reference sequence). The CDR3 nucleotides are TGTGCCTGGACCCCAGGGAGGGCCAACGTCCTGACTTTC. It is translated as CAWTPGRANVLTF. Combining the CDR3 with reference TRBV30 and TRBJ2-6 gives the whole variable domain SQTIHQWPATLVQPVGSPLSLECTVEGTSNPNLYWYRQAAGRGLQLLFYSVGIGQISSEVPQNLSASRPQDRQFILSSKKLLLSDSGFYLCAWTPGRANVLTFGAGSRLTVL.

This clonotype was recorded many times. V and J are TRBV10-3 and TRBJ2-1; 8 nucleotides line up with TRBD2. This CDR3 has 17 residues. Trimming removed 3 bases from V and 7 bases from J; junction bases left unmatched: 14. Germline V CDR1 and CDR2: ENHRY, SYGVKD. The CDR3 is CAISDPLRSGRVNEQFF. DNA for the CDR3: TGTGCCATCAGTGATCCTCTTAGGAGCGGGAGAGTGAATGAGCAGTTCTTC.

This clonotype has just a few counts. The rearrangement links TRBV20-1 to TRBJ2-7; D may match TRBD1 or TRBD2 (5 bases each). CDR3 length: 13 residues. The germline V and J ends were trimmed by 6 bases and 7 bases, with 19 bases remaining between them. Germline CDR1 DFQATT, CDR2 SNEGSKA (reference sequence). The CDR3 DNA follows: TGCAGTGCGCCGCCGGGACGGCGGTTGGAGCAGTACTTC. Translated, it gives CSAPPGRRLEQYF.

This clonotype has just a few counts. This rearrangement joins TRBV12-3 or TRBV12-4 to TRBJ2-3, with D perhaps matching TRBD2 (5 bases). The V gene lost 6 bases and the J gene lost 4 bases, with 20 bases spanning the gap. The CDR3 covers 16 residues. CDR3 amino acids: CASRSDLIEGPDTQYF. The DNA of the CDR3 is TGTGCCAGCAGATCGGACCTCATTGAGGGCCCAGATACGCAGTATTTT.

This chain links TRBV7-2 with TRBJ1-2; D remains ambiguous. The CDR3 is made up of 15 amino acids. V was pared by 1 base and J by 0 bases, with 9 bases between. Germline V gene sequence: CDR1 SGHTA, CDR2 FQGNSA. The CDR3 sequence: CASSLDSSTNYGYTF. The CDR3 DNA is TGTGCCAGCAGCTTAGACAGCAGCACTAACTATGGCTACACCTTC.

V usage is TRBV3-1 and J usage is TRBJ2-5; 12 bases match TRBD2. This CDR3 contains 17 residues. Germline V gene sequence: CDR1 LGHDT, CDR2 YNNKEL (reference sequence). Unmatched junction bases numbered 7, after V lost 5 bases and J lost 0 bases. CDR3 nucleotide sequence: TGTGCCAGCAGCAAGGGGACTAGCGGGCGGTACCAAGAGACCCAGTACTTC. Protein product: CASSKGTSGRYQETQYF.

This clonotype was picked up a small number of times. This sequence joins TRBV7-9 and TRBJ2-7, with TRBD1 matching over 8 bases. The J call is uncertain, as TRBJ2-5 better fits the DNA end. Per germline, CDR1 SEHNR and CDR2 FQNEAQ (reference sequence). The CDR3 runs 17 residues. CDR3 in DNA: TGTGCCAGCAGCCCCCCCCTTTTGGGACAGGTCCCTAGGACCCAGTACTTC. Amino acids: CASSPPLLGQVPRTQYF.

The J gene is TRBJ2-7, the V gene TRBV20-1; 9 bases align to TRBD2. V dropped 4 bases and J dropped 7; count of bases not matched to a gene: 5. The CDR3 spans 12 residues. CDR1 is DFQATT, CDR2 SNEGSKA, per germline (reference sequence). The CDR3 region has the DNA TGCAGTGCTACCCGACTAGCGGCGGAGCAGTACTTC. Residues: CSATRLAAEQYF.

J is TRBJ1-6 and V is TRBV6-5; 9 bases line up with TRBD1. CDR3 length equals 15 residues. Germline lookup yields CDR1 MNHEY and CDR2 SVGAGI. V gave up 9 bases and J gave up 9 bases; unmatched junction bases: 12. CDR3 loop: CASSPRDRAVSPLHF. The CDR3, as DNA: TGTGCCAGTAGTCCCAGGGACAGGGCAGTTTCACCCCTCCACTTT.

This clonotype occurred a few times. The gene calls are TRBV27 and TRBJ2-3; 12 bases are shared with TRBD1. V gave up 3 bases and J gave up 5 bases; unmatched junction bases: 3. In germline, CDR1 is MNHEY, CDR2 SMNVEV (reference sequence). This CDR3 has 15 residues. The CDR3 DNA reads as TGTGCCAGCAGTTTGGGACAGGGGGCGAGAGATACGCAGTATTTT. This gives the protein CASSLGQGARDTQYF.

This clonotype showed up many times. This chain joins TRBV20-1 and TRBJ2-1; 10 nucleotides match TRBD2. Germline CDR1 is DFQATT and CDR2 is SNEGSKA (reference sequence). Losses at the gene ends were 0 bases for V and 5 bases for J; bases not matched to a gene: 7. The CDR3 is made up of 16 amino acids. The CDR3: CSAREAGGPGDNEQFF. CDR3 nucleotides: TGCAGTGCTAGAGAAGCGGGAGGGCCGGGGGACAATGAGCAGTTCTTC.

The J gene is TRBJ2-3, the V gene TRBV7-3, with unresolved D. CDR3 size: 14 residues. CDR1 is SGHTA, CDR2 FQGTGA, per germline. Trimming left V 1 base short and J 2 bases short, with 7 bases between. The CDR3 nucleotides are TGTGCCAGCAGCTTAAGAGAAATCACAGATACGCAGTATTTT. It codes for CASSLREITDTQYF.

This clonotype has just a few counts. The rearrangement uses TRBV12-3 or TRBV12-4 and TRBJ2-7, with D possibly matching TRBD2 (5 bases). The J call may be mistaken, given a closer DNA end match to TRBJ2-5. The CDR3 loop spans 15 amino acids. Here the CDR3 reads CASREDGGRRETQYF. The CDR3 DNA sequence: TGTGCCAGCAGGGAGGACGGCGGACGGAGGGAGACCCAGTACTTC.

This clonotype was seen repeatedly, ten times or more. CDR3 protein: CASSQRTSYEQYF. The CDR3 nucleotides read TGTGCCAGCAGCCAACGAACTTCCTACGAGCAGTACTTC. The chain joins TRBV11-2 to TRBJ2-7, with no clear D. V lost 5 bases, J lost 1 base, and 9 bases lay in between. Germline V gene lookup returns CDR1 SGHAT and CDR2 FQNNGV. The length of the CDR3 is 13 residues.

The chain combines TRBV3-1 with TRBJ1-1; a weak D match, TRBD1 (5 bases). Germline loops: CDR1 LGHDT, CDR2 YNNKEL (reference sequence). V gave up 4 bases and J gave up 1 base, with 10 bases separating them. The CDR3 is 14 amino acids. Here the CDR3 reads CASSRPGGNTEAFF. The CDR3 bases are TGTGCCAGCAGCCGGCCCGGGGGGAACACTGAAGCTTTCTTT. The full variable domain, rest sourced from reference TRBV3-1 and TRBJ1-1, is DTAVSQTPKYLVTQMGNDKSIKCEQNLGHDTMYWYKQDSKKFLKIMFSYNNKELIINETVPNRFSPKSPDKAHLNLHINSLELGDSAVYFCASSRPGGNTEAFFGQGTRLTVV.